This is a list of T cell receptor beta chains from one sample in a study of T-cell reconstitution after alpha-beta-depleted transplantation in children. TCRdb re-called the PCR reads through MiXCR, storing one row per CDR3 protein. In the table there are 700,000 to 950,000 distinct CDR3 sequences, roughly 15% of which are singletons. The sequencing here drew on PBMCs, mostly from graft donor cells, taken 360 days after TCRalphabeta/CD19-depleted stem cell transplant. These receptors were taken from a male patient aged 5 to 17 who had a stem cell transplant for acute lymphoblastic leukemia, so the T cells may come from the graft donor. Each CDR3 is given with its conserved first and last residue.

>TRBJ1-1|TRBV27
CASSLRQGGAEAFF
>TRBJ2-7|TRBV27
CASSLGQGRNEQYF
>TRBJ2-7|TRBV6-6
CASRGLMNEQYF
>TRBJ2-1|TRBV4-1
CASSQDGKNYNEQFF
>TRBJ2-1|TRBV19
CASNSGRYDNEQFF
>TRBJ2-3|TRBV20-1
CSAPFRDSITDTQYF
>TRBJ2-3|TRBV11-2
CASSLELARTPLTFTDTQYF
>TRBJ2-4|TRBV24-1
CATAGTGGQYF
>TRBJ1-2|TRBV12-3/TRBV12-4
CASSSPGLGGYTF
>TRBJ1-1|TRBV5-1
CASSLGDGGNTEAFF
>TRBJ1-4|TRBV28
CASSLSYEKLFF
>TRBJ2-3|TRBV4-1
CASSQDLLAGGPDTQYF
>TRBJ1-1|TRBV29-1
CRAGGVRNTEAFF
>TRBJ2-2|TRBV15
CATSGRQGASGELFF
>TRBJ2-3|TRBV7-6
CASSAGRGWGFTDTQCF
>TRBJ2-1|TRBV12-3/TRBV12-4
CASSLAGGPLGEQFF
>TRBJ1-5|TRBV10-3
CAISDNSPYSNQPQHF
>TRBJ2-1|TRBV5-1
CASSLESVSYNEQFF
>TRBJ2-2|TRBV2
CASSQTEAELFF
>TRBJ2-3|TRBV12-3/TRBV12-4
CASVGGDRRDTDTQYF
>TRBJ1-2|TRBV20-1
CSASRGSGYTF
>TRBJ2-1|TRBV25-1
CASSGLLIGTNNEQFF
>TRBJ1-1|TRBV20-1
CSAAVADDTEAFF
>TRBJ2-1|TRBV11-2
CASSLVVRLVSYNEQFF
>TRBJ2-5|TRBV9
CASSVGLAEETQYF
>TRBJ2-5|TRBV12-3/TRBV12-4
CASREIAGGEETQYF
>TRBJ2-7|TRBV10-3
CAISNWTGSYEQYF
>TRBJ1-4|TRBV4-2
CASSRTGGTNEKLFF
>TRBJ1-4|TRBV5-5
CASRSATGSGEKLFF
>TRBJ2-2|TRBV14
CASSRHGVNTGELFF
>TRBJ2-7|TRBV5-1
CASSLVAGGSYEQYF
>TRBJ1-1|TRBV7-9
CASSFLRDLGDRAEAFF
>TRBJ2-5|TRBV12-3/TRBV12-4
CASSRDREYGTQYF
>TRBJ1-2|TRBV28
CASRNDRRGYTF
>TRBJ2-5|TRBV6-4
CASRIAGSQETQYF
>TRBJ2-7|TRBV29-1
CSVGTSGNEQYF
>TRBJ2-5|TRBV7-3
CASSLYRSETQYF
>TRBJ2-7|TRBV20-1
CSASTSGGPRVYEQYF
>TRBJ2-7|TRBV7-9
CASRPGGKDEQYF
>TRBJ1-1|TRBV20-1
CSARVSAGGRDTEAFF
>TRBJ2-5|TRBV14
CASSQRTGGLETQYF
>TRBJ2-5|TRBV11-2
CASSRTSGGYQETQYF